This paragraph covers one T cell receptor beta chain sequence. Treatment reported: some 19 received Ad26.COV2.S at low or high dose, single or two shots; 5 received placebo; per-sample allocation not given. Specimen acquisition occurred on day 63 following the initial vaccine or placebo injection. The entry originates in a study of Ad26.COV2.S vaccination and SARS-CoV-2 variants. CDR3 length: 15 amino acids. With 1 base removed from V and 3 bases from J, the gap between germline ends came to 13 bases. Germline V gene sequence: CDR1 SGHNT, CDR2 YYREEE (reference sequence). Profiling relied on immunoSEQ multiplex PCR, and the TCRdb table lists in-frame clones only, not all of them. The table shows about 350,000 clones, with 86% occurring only once.

The chain has TRBV5-4 and TRBJ1-2, with no clear D. The specimen was peripheral blood, collected in a trial of Ad26.COV2.S vaccine versus placebo. The sequence was collected from a person aged 18 to 59 who received the Ad26.COV2.S COVID-19 vaccine or a placebo. CDR3 nucleotide sequence: TGTGCCAGCAGCTTGATTGGTGGGCCGGACTATGGCTACACCTTC. The encoded protein is CASSLIGGPDYGYTF.